This TCR beta chain comes out of a study of beta chain features in type 1 diabetes. Study-wide findings and caveats: Shorter TCRB CDR3s, moderately but significantly so, were found in Type 1 diabetes patients in all four CD4+ subsets. In comparison with healthy donors, patients had naive, central memory and Treg TCRB repertoires that appeared more similar.

As regards this clone: No antigen is known for it.

The CDR3 is 17 residues long. V was cut by 4 bases and J by 1 base, with 18 bases left in between. Germline CDR1 and CDR2: LGHNA and YSLEER. Isolated RNA was reverse transcribed in full, so expressed TCRB transcripts were sequenced. Samples of naive, central memory and regulatory T cells yielded a mean of about 3.4 million reads. Method: immunoSEQ multiplex PCR; TCRdb's copy keeps in-frame clones and lacks some. The table has 150,000 to 200,000 clones, approximately 62% seen once. The sample consisted of naive CD4+ T cells from blood. The TCR sequence derives from a man aged 25-45 years with type 1 diabetes. The chain carries TRBV4-3 and TRBJ2-3; weak D call: TRBD1 (5 bases). CDR3 protein: CASSPLIRGGGTDTQYF. The CDR3 DNA reads TGCGCCAGCAGCCCCTTGATTAGGGGTGGTGGCACAGATACGCAGTATTTT.